The 23 T cell receptor beta chains in this list originate from one sample, sequenced in a study of cytomegalovirus exposure and HLA in healthy donors (dated 2017 in TCRdb). The library was prepared using the immunoSEQ multiplex PCR assay. For the multiplex PCR, a mixture combining 60 forward primers for TCR Vbeta segments and 13 reverse primers for TCR Jbeta segments was used. In its TCRdb copy, this immuneACCESS table keeps in-frame sequences only and misses some clones. Where compared with another copy, unresolved V genes explain less than half of these, and the others have no known cause. The sample data list approximately 150,000 clones, and about two thirds of these were observed just once. The ten largest clones add up to 4% to 5.5% of the sample. Sequencing was done on a sample of PBMCs. These receptor sequences come from a man aged 55-75 years in good health and CMV-seronegative.

The sample holds one count of this clone. This rearrangement joins TRBV10-3 to TRBJ1-2; TRBD1 matches 9 bases. Germline loops: CDR1 ENHRY, CDR2 SYGVKD. The V segment lost 2 bases and the J segment 8 bases; nucleotides outside the gene matches: 0. CDR3 length: 12 residues. The CDR3 reads CAISETGGGYTF. In DNA, the CDR3 is TGTGCCATCAGTGAGACAGGGGGCGGCTACACCTTC.

The CDR3 DNA sequence: TGTGCCTGGAGTGTAGGGGCTAGCGGAGGCACAGATACGCAGTATTTT. Its translation: CAWSVGASGGTDTQYF. The V gene is TRBV30, the J gene TRBJ2-3, with 7 bases matching TRBD2. Germline V gives CDR1 GTSNPN, CDR2 SVGIG (reference sequence). This CDR3 comprises 16 residues. The J segment lost 1 base and the V segment lost 0 bases, leaving 7 bases of the junction unmatched. Full variable domain (outside the CDR3, taken from reference TRBV30 and TRBJ2-3): SQTIHQWPATLVQPVGSPLSLECTVEGTSNPNLYWYRQAAGRGLQLLFYSVGIGQISSEVPQNLSASRPQDRQFILSSKKLLLSDSGFYLCAWSVGASGGTDTQYFGPGTRLTVL.

The chain's CDR3 is CASSESAGEGTEAFF. The CDR3 coding sequence is TGTGCCAGCAGTGAATCGGCAGGGGAAGGCACTGAAGCTTTCTTT. This rearrangement joins TRBV25-1 to TRBJ1-1; D might be TRBD1 (6 bases). The CDR3 consists of 15 residues. V was cut by 1 base and J by 4 bases, with 13 bases left in between. CDR1 and CDR2 (germline): MGHDK, SYGVNS.

The chain recombines TRBV6-5 with TRBJ2-5, with D possibly being TRBD1 (5 bases). V lost 5 bases, J lost 1 base, and 8 bases lay in between. This CDR3 spans 13 amino acids. Germline CDR1 is MNHEY and CDR2 is SVGAGI. The CDR3, as DNA: TGTGCCAGCAGTCCGACAGTCCAAGAGACCCAGTACTTC. This encodes CASSPTVQETQYF.

This clone is a singleton in its sample. V and J are TRBV19 and TRBJ2-7, with 8 bases lining up with TRBD1. The CDR3 is 15 residues long. J gave up 2 bases and V 5 bases, and 8 bases lay outside the gene matches. Per germline, CDR1 LNHDA and CDR2 SQIVND (reference sequence). The CDR3 bases are TGTGCCAGTAGTTCCCAATCGGACAGGGCCTACGAGCAGTACTTC. It yields the protein CASSSQSDRAYEQYF.

In this sample, this clone turned up once. CDR3 residues: CASRADRGANEKLFF. CDR3 DNA sequence: TGTGCCAGCAGAGCTGACAGGGGCGCCAATGAAAAACTGTTTTTT. The chain recombines TRBV2 with TRBJ1-4, with 8 bases matching TRBD1. The CDR3 is 15 residues long. The germline gives CDR1 SNHLY, CDR2 FYNNEI. V trimming: 6 bases; J trimming: 5 bases; junction bases outside the gene matches: 8.

This clone turned up a few times. In nucleotides, the CDR3 is TGTGCCAGCAGTGTGAGGGACAGGGCTCAAGAGACCCAGTACTTC. This translates into CASSVRDRAQETQYF. The chain is built from TRBV9 and TRBJ2-5, with 9 positions matching TRBD1. V dropped 5 bases and J dropped 2; count of bases not matched to a gene: 7. The germline gives CDR1 SGDLS, CDR2 YYNGEE. The CDR3 consists of 15 residues.

The chain combines TRBV7-9 with TRBJ1-5; 8 nucleotides match TRBD1. The CDR3 has 18 residues. Trimming cost V 1 base and J 4 bases; bases outside gene matches: 12. Germline CDR1 SEHNR, CDR2 FQNEAQ (reference sequence). CDR3: CASSLEGRGRLGNQPQHF. CDR3 DNA sequence: TGTGCCAGCAGCTTAGAAGGCAGGGGGCGCTTGGGGAATCAGCCCCAGCATTTT.

This clone has only a few counts. This chain's CDR3 is CASSLPGDTEAFF. As DNA, the CDR3 is TGTGCCAGCAGCCTACCGGGGGACACTGAAGCTTTCTTT. The rearrangement joins TRBV7-2 to TRBJ1-1; possible D gene TRBD1, 5 bases. CDR1 is SGHTA, CDR2 FQGNSA, per germline. CDR3 length equals 13 residues. The V gene lost 5 bases and the J gene lost 3 bases, with 10 bases spanning the gap.

The rearrangement joins TRBV28 to TRBJ2-3, with no clear D. CDR3 length equals 13 residues. Trimming shortened V by 5 bases and J by 3 bases, and 9 bases separated the two germline ends. CDR1 and CDR2 (germline): MDHEN, SYDVKM. The CDR3 DNA sequence: TGTGCCAGCAGTACGGTACAGACAGATACGCAGTATTTT. It yields the protein CASSTVQTDTQYF.

The chain joins TRBV11-2 to TRBJ2-1; D is possibly TRBD2 (5 bases). This CDR3 is built from 17 residues. Germline loops: CDR1 SGHAT, CDR2 FQNNGV. The germline V and J ends were trimmed by 4 bases and 2 bases, with 18 bases remaining between them. CDR3 protein: CASSSPRGERTYNEQFF. The CDR3 region has the DNA TGTGCCAGCAGCTCACCCCGGGGTGAGAGGACCTACAATGAGCAGTTCTTC.

The chain has TRBV9 and TRBJ2-1, with TRBD2 identical over 7 bases. Germline V CDR1 and CDR2: SGDLS, YYNGEE. This CDR3 is built from 14 residues. V was pared by 0 bases and J by 9 bases, with 6 bases of the junction left unmatched. CDR3 sequence: CASSVDPGGSEQFF. The CDR3 DNA reads as TGTGCCAGCAGCGTAGATCCGGGAGGCAGTGAGCAGTTCTTC. Full variable domain (missing parts from reference TRBV9 and TRBJ2-1): DSGVTQTPKHLITATGQRVTLRCSPRSGDLSVYWYQQSLDQGLQFLIQYYNGEERAKGNILERFSAQQFPDLHSELNLSSLELGDSALYFCASSVDPGGSEQFFGPGTRLTVL.

CDR3 amino acids: CASEPDRVGNEKLFF. The DNA of the CDR3 is TGTGCCAGCGAACCAGACAGGGTTGGGAATGAAAAACTGTTTTTT. The chain has TRBV30 and TRBJ1-4; 7 nucleotides line up with TRBD1. From germline, CDR1 is GTSNPN and CDR2 SVGIG (reference sequence). V lost 8 bases and J lost 5; bases outside the gene matches: 14. The CDR3 extends over 15 amino acids. Together with reference TRBV30 and TRBJ1-4, the CDR3 gives the full variable domain: SQTIHQWPATLVQPVGSPLSLECTVEGTSNPNLYWYRQAAGRGLQLLFYSVGIGQISSEVPQNLSASRPQDRQFILSSKKLLLSDSGFYLCASEPDRVGNEKLFFGSGTQLSVL.

V usage is TRBV5-1 and J usage is TRBJ2-5; 9 nucleotides match TRBD1. Germline trimming cut 5 bases from V and 0 bases from J; bases unmatched to any gene: 11. CDR3 size: 17 residues. The germline gives CDR1 SGHRS, CDR2 YFSETQ. Written as DNA, the CDR3 is TGCGCCAGCAGGGGATACTCCGGGACAGGGTACCAAGAGACCCAGTACTTC. This translates into CASRGYSGTGYQETQYF.

The V call is TRBV14, the J call TRBJ1-5; the D gene is possibly TRBD1 (5 bases). In germline, CDR1 is SGHDN, CDR2 FVKESK. V lost 6 bases and J 6 bases, leaving 12 bases between the germline ends. The CDR3 length is 13 residues. The DNA of the CDR3 is TGTGCCAGCAGATGTCAGGGTCGTCAGCCCCAGCATTTT. Translation gives CASRCQGRQPQHF.

In its sample, this clone was seen once. The J gene is TRBJ2-7, the V gene TRBV7-7; 7 bases are shared with TRBD1. CDR1 is SSHAT, CDR2 FNYEAQ, per germline (reference sequence). The CDR3 runs 15 residues. With 4 bases clipped from V and 2 bases from J, the junction kept 8 bases outside the gene matches. This CDR3 reads CASSSETGPPYEQYF. The DNA for the CDR3 is TGTGCCAGCAGCTCAGAGACAGGGCCCCCCTACGAGCAGTACTTC.

This chain connects TRBV9 to TRBJ2-7; D may be TRBD2 (6 bases). This CDR3 has 14 residues. Germline loops: CDR1 SGDLS, CDR2 YYNGEE. V shed 3 bases and J shed 0 bases, with 10 bases lying between them. The CDR3 sequence: CASSGGLFSYEQYF. The CDR3 DNA follows: TGTGCCAGCAGCGGGGGACTTTTCTCCTACGAGCAGTACTTC.

The chain has TRBV19 and TRBJ2-1; 8 bases are shared with TRBD2. The J segment lost 8 bases and the V segment lost 1 base, leaving 10 bases of the junction unmatched. The CDR3 runs 16 residues. Germline V gene data show CDR1 as LNHDA and CDR2 as SQIVND (reference sequence). CDR3 residues: CASSIGRLAIADEQFF. DNA of the CDR3: TGTGCCAGTAGTATAGGACGACTAGCGATTGCGGATGAGCAGTTCTTC.

The chain recombines TRBV5-1 with TRBJ1-1; D is perhaps TRBD1 (6 bases). V shed 0 bases and J shed 0 bases, with 6 bases lying between them. Per the germline V gene, CDR1 is SGHRS and CDR2 is YFSETQ. This CDR3 has 14 amino acids. In nucleotides, the CDR3 is TGCGCCAGCAGCTTGGGGACAGTGAACACTGAAGCTTTCTTT. Residues: CASSLGTVNTEAFF. The full variable domain, rest sourced from reference TRBV5-1 and TRBJ1-1, is KAGVTQTPRYLIKTRGQQVTLSCSPISGHRSVSWYQQTPGQGLQFLFEYFSETQRNKGNFPGRFSGRQFSNSRSEMNVSTLELGDSALYLCASSLGTVNTEAFFGQGTRLTVV.

The rearrangement links TRBV11-3 to TRBJ2-5; the match to TRBD1 covers 8 bases. CDR1 and CDR2 (germline): SGHNT, YENEEA. V dropped 5 bases and J dropped 0; count of bases not matched to a gene: 8. The CDR3 is 16 amino acids. The CDR3 loop reads CASSLGQGQYQETQYF. The CDR3 DNA reads TGTGCCAGCAGCCTTGGACAGGGCCAATACCAAGAGACCCAGTACTTC.

This clone was seen a few times. The J gene is TRBJ2-1, the V gene TRBV4-1; 7 bases match TRBD1. The CDR3 covers 16 residues. The V gene end was trimmed by 0 bases and the J gene end by 10 bases; junction bases not matched to a gene: 12. Germline CDR1 and CDR2: MGHRA and YSYEKL. CDR3 sequence reads: CASSQDRVRGRGEQFF. The DNA of the CDR3 is TGCGCCAGCAGCCAAGACCGGGTAAGGGGGCGAGGAGAGCAGTTCTTC.

This chain connects TRBV2 to TRBJ2-2, with 8 bases that match TRBD2. The V gene's germline CDR1 is SNHLY and CDR2 FYNNEI. V gave up 2 bases and J gave up 3 bases; unmatched junction bases: 2. The CDR3 covers 15 residues. As DNA, the CDR3 is TGTGCCAGCAGTGAACTGGGACTAGACACCGGGGAGCTGTTTTTT. The encoded protein is CASSELGLDTGELFF.

The chain has TRBV5-4 and TRBJ2-5; D might be TRBD1 (5 bases). The germline V gene encodes CDR1 SGHNT and CDR2 YYREEE (reference sequence). Trimming cost V 1 base and J 2 bases, with 15 bases left between them. The CDR3 runs 16 residues. The CDR3 sequence is CASSLTGLGVQETQYF. The CDR3 DNA sequence: TGTGCCAGCAGCTTGACGGGCCTAGGGGTTCAAGAGACCCAGTACTTC.